This T cell receptor beta chain was sequenced in a study of vaccination and CD4 T cells after COVID-19. Study at large: Nasal swab PCR detected SARS-CoV-2 in convalescent patients, who comprised about 9 mild cases and one severe case.

Study-level results: For convalescent patients, 304 of the 307 vaccine-specific clones analyzed were classified as spike mono-reactive.

A word on this clonotype: No antigen is known for it.

Germline V gene lookup returns CDR1 DFQATT and CDR2 SNEGSKA (reference sequence). The CDR3 has 14 residues. The V and J ends lost 3 bases and 2 bases respectively, with 14 bases between them. Stated treatment: roughly ten-day PBMC culture with coronavirus spike peptide pools or control peptides (ViraFEST assay). Once peptide pools had expanded antigen-specific T cells, ViraFEST sequenced TCRs. Oncomine TCR Beta short-read sequencing was applied to DNA from cultured CD4+ T cells. TCRdb analysed the PCR reads with MiXCR anew, one entry per CDR3 protein. The data hold approximately 12,000 distinct CDR3 sequences, with approximately 58% observed a single time.

This receptor was obtained from a human donor who had recovered from COVID-19. The J gene is TRBJ2-7, the V gene TRBV20-1; D gene uncertain. Sequencing was done on a sample of CD4+ T cells from blood, cultured in vitro. The CDR3: CSASKDRSPYEQYF. CDR3 DNA: TGCAGTGCTAGTAAGGACCGATCCCCCTACGAGCAGTACTTC.